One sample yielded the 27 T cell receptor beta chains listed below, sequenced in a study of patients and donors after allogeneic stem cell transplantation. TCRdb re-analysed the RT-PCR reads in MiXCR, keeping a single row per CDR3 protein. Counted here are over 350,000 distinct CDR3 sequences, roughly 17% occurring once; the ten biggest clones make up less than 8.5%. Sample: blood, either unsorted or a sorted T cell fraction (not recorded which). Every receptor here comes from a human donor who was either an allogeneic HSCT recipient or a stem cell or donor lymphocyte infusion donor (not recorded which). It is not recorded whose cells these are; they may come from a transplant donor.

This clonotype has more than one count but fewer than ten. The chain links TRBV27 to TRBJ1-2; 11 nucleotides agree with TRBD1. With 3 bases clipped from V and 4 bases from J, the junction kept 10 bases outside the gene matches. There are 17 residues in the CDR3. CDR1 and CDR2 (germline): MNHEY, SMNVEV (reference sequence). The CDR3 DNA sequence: TGTGCCAGCAGTTTTGGAGTCCGGGACAGGGGGTCCTATGGCTACACCTTC. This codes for CASSFGVRDRGSYGYTF.

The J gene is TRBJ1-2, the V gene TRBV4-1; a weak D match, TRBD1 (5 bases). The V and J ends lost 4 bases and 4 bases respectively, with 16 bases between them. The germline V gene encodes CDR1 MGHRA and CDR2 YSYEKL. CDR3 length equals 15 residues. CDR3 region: CASSPRTILGYGYTF. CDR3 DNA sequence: TGCGCCAGCAGCCCCAGGACAATTTTAGGCTATGGCTACACCTTC.

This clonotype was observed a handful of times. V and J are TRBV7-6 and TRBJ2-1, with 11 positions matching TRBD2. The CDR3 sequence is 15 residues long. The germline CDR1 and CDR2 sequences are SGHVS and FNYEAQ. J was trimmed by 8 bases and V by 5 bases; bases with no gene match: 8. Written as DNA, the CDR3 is TGTGCCAGCAGCACTAGCGGGAGTGTAAAGGATGAGCAGTTCTTC. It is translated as CASSTSGSVKDEQFF.

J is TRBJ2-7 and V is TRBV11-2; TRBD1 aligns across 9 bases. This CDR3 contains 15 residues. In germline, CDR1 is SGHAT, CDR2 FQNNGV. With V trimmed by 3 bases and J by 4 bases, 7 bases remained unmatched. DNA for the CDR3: TGTGCCAGCAGCTTTTACAGGGGGCCGCGGTACGAGCAGTACTTC. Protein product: CASSFYRGPRYEQYF.

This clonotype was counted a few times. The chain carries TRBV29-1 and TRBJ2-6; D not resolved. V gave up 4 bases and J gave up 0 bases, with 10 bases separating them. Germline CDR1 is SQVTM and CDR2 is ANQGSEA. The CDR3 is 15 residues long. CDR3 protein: CSVVVISSGANVLTF. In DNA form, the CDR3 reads TGCAGCGTTGTGGTCATTTCCTCTGGGGCCAACGTCCTGACTTTC.

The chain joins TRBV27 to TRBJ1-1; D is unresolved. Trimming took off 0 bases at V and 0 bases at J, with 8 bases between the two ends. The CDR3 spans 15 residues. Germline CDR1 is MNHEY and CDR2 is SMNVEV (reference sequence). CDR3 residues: CASSLSPDLNTEAFF. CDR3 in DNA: TGTGCCAGCAGTTTATCACCGGACCTGAACACTGAAGCTTTCTTT.

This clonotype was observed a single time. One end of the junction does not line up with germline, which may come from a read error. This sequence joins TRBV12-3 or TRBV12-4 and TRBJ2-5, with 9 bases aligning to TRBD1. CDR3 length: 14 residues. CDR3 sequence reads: CVSRIGQGRETQYF. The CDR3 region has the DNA TGTGTCAGCAGGATCGGACAGGGGAGGGAGACCCAGTACTTC.

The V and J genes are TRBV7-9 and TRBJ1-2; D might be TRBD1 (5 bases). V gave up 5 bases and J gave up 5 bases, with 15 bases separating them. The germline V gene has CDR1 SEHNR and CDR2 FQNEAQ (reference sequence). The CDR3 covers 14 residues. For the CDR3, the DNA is TGTGCCAGCAGCCCCCGGGACCGCGTATATGGCTACACCTTC. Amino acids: CASSPRDRVYGYTF.

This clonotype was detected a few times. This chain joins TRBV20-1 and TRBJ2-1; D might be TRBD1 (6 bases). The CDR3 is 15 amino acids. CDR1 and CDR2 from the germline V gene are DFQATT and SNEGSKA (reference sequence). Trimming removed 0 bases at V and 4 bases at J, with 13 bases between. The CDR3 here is CSARDLRGPYNEQFF. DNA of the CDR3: TGCAGTGCTAGAGATCTCAGGGGCCCATACAATGAGCAGTTCTTC.

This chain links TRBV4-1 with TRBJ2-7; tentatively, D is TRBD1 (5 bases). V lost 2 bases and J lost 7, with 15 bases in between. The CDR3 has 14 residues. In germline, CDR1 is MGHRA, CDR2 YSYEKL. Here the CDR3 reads CASSQPRQGREQYF. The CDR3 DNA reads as TGCGCCAGCAGCCAACCCAGGCAGGGAAGAGAGCAGTACTTC.

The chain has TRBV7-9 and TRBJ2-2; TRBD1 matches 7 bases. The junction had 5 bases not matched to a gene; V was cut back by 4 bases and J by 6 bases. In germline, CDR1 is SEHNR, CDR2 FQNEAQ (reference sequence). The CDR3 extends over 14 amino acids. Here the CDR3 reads CASSSGGQSGELFF. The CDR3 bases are TGTGCCAGCAGCTCAGGGGGACAGTCCGGGGAGCTGTTTTTT.

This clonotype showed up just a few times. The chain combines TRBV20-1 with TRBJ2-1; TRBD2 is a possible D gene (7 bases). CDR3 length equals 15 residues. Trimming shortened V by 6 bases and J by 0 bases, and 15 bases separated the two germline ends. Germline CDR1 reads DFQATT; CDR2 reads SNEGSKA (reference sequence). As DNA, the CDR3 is TGCAGTGCCCAGGGGTCTAGCGGCTCCTACAATGAGCAGTTCTTC. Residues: CSAQGSSGSYNEQFF.

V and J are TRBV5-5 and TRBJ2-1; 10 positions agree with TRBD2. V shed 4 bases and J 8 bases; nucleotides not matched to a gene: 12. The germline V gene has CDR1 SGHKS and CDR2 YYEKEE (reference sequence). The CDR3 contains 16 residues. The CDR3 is CASSTPPSGSIDEQFF. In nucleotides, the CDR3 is TGTGCCAGCAGCACCCCCCCTAGCGGGAGTATCGATGAGCAGTTCTTC. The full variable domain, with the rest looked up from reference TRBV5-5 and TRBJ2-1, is DAGVTQSPTHLIKTRGQQVTLRCSPISGHKSVSWYQQVLGQGPQFIFQYYEKEERGRGNFPDRFSARQFPNYSSELNVNALLLGDSALYLCASSTPPSGSIDEQFFGPGTRLTVL.

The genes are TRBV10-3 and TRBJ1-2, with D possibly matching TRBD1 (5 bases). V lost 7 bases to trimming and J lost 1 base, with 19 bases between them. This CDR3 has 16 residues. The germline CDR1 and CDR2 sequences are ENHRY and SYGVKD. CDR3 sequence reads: CAIKDPGTQSNYGYTF. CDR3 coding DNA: TGTGCCATCAAAGATCCCGGGACCCAAAGTAACTATGGCTACACCTTC.

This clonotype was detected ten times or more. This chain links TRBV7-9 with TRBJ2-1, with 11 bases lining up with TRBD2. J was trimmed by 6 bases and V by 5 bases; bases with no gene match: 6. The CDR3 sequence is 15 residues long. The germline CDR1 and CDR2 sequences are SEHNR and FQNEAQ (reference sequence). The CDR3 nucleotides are TGTGCCAGCAGCCCGGGACTAGCGGACCTCAATGAGCAGTTCTTC. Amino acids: CASSPGLADLNEQFF.

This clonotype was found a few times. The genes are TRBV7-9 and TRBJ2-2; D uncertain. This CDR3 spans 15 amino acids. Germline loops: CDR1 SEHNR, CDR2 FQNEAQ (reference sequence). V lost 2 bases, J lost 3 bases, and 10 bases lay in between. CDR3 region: CASSLIGSYTGELFF. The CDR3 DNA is TGTGCCAGCAGCTTAATCGGCTCCTACACCGGGGAGCTGTTTTTT.

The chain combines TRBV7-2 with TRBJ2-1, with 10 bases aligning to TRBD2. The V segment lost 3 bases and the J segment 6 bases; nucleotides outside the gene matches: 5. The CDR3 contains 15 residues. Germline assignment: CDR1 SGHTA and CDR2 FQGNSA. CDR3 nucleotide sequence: TGTGCCAGCAGCTTCAAAGCGGGGGGGCTCAATGAGCAGTTCTTC. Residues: CASSFKAGGLNEQFF.

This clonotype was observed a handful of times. The CDR3 loop reads CASRLFHGRDQNIQYF. As DNA, the CDR3 is TGTGCCAGCAGATTATTCCATGGCCGGGACCAAAACATTCAGTACTTC. The V gene is TRBV5-5, the J gene TRBJ2-4; TRBD1 or TRBD2 may be the D gene (5 bases each). Germline assignment: CDR1 SGHKS and CDR2 YYEKEE (reference sequence). Trimming pared 5 bases from V and 5 bases from J, leaving 20 bases between. The CDR3 length is 16 residues.

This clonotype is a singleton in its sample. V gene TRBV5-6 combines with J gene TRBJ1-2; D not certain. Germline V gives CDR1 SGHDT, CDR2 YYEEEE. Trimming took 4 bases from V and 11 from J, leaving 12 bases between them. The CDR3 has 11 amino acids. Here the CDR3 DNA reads TGTGCCAGCAGCAACGACGGCGGGTACACCTTC. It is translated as CASSNDGGYTF.

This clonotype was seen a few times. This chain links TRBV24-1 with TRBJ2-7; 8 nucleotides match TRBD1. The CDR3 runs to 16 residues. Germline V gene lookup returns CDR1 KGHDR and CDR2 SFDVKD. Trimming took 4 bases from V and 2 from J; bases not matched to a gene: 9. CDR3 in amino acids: CATSDPGQGSTYEQYF. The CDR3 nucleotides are TGTGCCACCAGTGACCCCGGACAGGGCTCTACCTACGAGCAGTACTTC.

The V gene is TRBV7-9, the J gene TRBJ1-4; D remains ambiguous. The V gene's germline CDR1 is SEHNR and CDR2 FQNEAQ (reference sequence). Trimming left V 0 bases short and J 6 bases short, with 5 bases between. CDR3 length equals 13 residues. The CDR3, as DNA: TGTGCCAGCAGCTTAGCAGGCTATGAAAAACTGTTTTTT. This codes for CASSLAGYEKLFF. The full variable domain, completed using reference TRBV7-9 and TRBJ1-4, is DTGVSQNPRHKITKRGQNVTFRCDPISEHNRLYWYRQTLGQGPEFLTYFQNEAQLEKSRLLSDRFSAERPKGSFSTLEIQRTEQGDSAMYLCASSLAGYEKLFFGSGTQLSVL.

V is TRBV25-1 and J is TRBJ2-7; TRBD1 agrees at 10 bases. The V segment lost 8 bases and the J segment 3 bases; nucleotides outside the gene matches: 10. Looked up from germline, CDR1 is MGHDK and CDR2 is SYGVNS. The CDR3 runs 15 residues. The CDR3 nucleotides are TGTGCCAGCCGGAGGCCGGGACAGGGGAACTACGAGCAGTACTTC. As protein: CASRRPGQGNYEQYF.

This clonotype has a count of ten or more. CDR3: CASRYRTGESSYNEQFF. In DNA, the CDR3 is TGCGCCAGCAGGTATAGGACAGGGGAAAGCTCCTACAATGAGCAGTTCTTC. The chain employs TRBV5-1 and TRBJ2-1, with 9 bases that match TRBD1. CDR1 is SGHRS and CDR2 is YFSETQ in the germline V gene. The CDR3 covers 17 residues. Trimming at V came to 5 bases and at J to 0 bases, leaving 9 bases not matched to a gene.

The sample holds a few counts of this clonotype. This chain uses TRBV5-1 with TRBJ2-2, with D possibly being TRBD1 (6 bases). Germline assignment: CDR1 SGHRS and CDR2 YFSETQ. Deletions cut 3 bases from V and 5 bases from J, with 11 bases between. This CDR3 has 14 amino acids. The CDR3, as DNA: TGCGCCAGCAGCTCACAGGGAGATACCGGGGAGCTGTTTTTT. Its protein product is CASSSQGDTGELFF.

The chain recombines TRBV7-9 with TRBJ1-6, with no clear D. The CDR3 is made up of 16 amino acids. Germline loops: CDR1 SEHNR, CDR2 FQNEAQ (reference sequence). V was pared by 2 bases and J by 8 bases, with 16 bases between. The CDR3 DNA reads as TGTGCCAGCAGCTTAAAGAACGCCCGGCGAGATTCACCCCTCCACTTT. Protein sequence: CASSLKNARRDSPLHF.

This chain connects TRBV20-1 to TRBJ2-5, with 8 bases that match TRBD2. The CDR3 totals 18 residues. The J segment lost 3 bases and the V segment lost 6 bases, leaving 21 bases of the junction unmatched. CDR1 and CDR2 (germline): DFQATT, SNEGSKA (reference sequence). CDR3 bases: TGCAGTGCCTTCCCCGGCCTCCAGGGTAGCGGGGTAAAAGAGACCCAGTACTTC. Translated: CSAFPGLQGSGVKETQYF.

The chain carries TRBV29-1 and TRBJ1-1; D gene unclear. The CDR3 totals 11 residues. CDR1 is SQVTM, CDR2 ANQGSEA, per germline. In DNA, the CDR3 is TGCAGTCTCAGAAGGGAGACTGAAGCTTTCTTT. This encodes CSLRRETEAFF.